This T cell receptor beta chain was obtained from a study of T cell responses to AZD1222 COVID-19 vaccine (dated by TCRdb to about 2021). A note on the overall study: AZD1222 recipients with second doses at about 4 weeks or about 12 weeks were pooled, because spike-specific TCR depth and breadth did not differ between schedules. A total of 230 to 250 trial participants underwent TCR sequencing, of whom about 210 had received two doses of AZD1222 and 26 had received two doses of the MenACWY control vaccine. Trial participants were enrolled into age subgroups of 18-55, 56-69 and 70-plus years, which contained about 160, 30 and 59 TCR-sequenced participants, respectively. The investigation overall reported the following: Conclusions about previously exposed vaccinees are limited, since just five or six AZD1222 recipients were seropositive for SARS-CoV-2 at baseline. Reportedly, close to half of the unique spike-specific TCRs recognized epitopes lying outside the regions that are mutated in the B.1.351 and B.1.1.7 variants. Vaccine-associated CD4 TCRs spanned the whole spike protein, with dominant responses in regions 160-218 and 743-854. After two AZD1222 doses, spike-specific TCR breadth and depth were significantly higher than at day 0 and than in MenACWY recipients. In the small 56-69-year group, the increase in depth fell short of significance, most likely because of low power. Participants were mostly white British, with more females than males. The authors suggested clonal diversity may have been underestimated. Because no day 14 peak-response samples were available, repertoires were characterized only after the peak T cell response.

For this clone: Its antigen remains unidentified. Base qualities are not at hand, and no much larger clone is one base apart.

A distance of 9 bases separates the germline ends of V and J, which lose 1 base and 1 base respectively. Sequences SGHTA (CDR1) and FQGNSA (CDR2) are obtained from the germline V gene. Taken from cysteine to phenylalanine, the CDR3 has 15 residues. The read is trimmed to its CDR3 DNA, 45 bases read in frame from base 1. The time point label of this sample denotes: baseline before first vaccination. Vaccinee samples came from UK trials COV001 and COV002, including a single-blind randomized controlled phase 2/3 trial of AZD1222 (ChAdOx1 nCoV-19) in healthy adults. For TCRbeta chain sequencing, PBMC samples were collected from trial participants at day 0 and at day 28 after the second dose. The CDR3 regions of human TCRbeta chains were subjected to immunosequencing. Turning to the authors' computational methods: TCRs in the repertoires were matched against a reference library of SARS-CoV-2-specific TCRs that had been generated with the MIRA antigen-specificity platform. Breadth was defined as the fraction of unique TCRs that were SARS-CoV-2-associated, and depth was defined as the fraction of total T cells that were SARS-CoV-2-associated. Each spike-specific TCR was assigned to its reactive spike region and to a CD4 or CD8 class using the MIRA data. Log10-transformed breadth and depth values were compared by one-way ANOVA with Sidak's multiple comparisons tests. TCRdb obtained this table from immuneACCESS and retained in-frame rearrangements with V and J assigned. These tables miss some clones; where compared with another copy, unresolved V genes account for less than half of the shortfall, and the remainder is unexplained. The V and J calls and the clone size are those of that table, but D and trimming were determined from the DNA. The sample includes more than 150,000 clones, with 70% to 90% observed a single time. The top ten clonotypes cover about 6% of the sample.

This receptor chain uses TRBV7-2 and TRBJ2-3, with an unclear D gene assignment. The sample in question was peripheral blood, obtained on day 0 of AZD1222 vaccination. This clonotype was obtained from an adult in good health. The bases read TGTGCCAGCAGCTTAGAGGCGGATGGCACAGATACGCAGTATTTT. It encodes CASSLEADGTDTQYF.